The clone carrying this T cell receptor (beta chain) was recorded at least ten times. The data were obtained in a study of neurological immune-mediated disorders. TCRdb re-called the 5' RACE reads with MiXCR, one entry per CDR3 protein. The sample has some 37,000 distinct CDR3 sequences, roughly 5% seen once; the top ten hold about 9%. This TCR derives from a man younger than 30 in good health. Sequencing input: CD4+ T cells from blood.

The CDR3 loop is CASSPGQGESYEQYF. The CDR3 nucleotides are TGCGCCAGCAGCCCGGGACAGGGGGAGTCCTACGAGCAGTACTTC. This rearrangement joins TRBV5-1 to TRBJ2-7; 11 bases fit TRBD1. Germline loops: CDR1 SGHRS, CDR2 YFSETQ. The CDR3 loop spans 15 amino acids. The V segment lost 4 bases and the J segment 1 base; nucleotides outside the gene matches: 4. Full variable domain (remainder filled in from reference TRBV5-1 and TRBJ2-7): KAGVTQTPRYLIKTRGQQVTLSCSPISGHRSVSWYQQTPGQGLQFLFEYFSETQRNKGNFPGRFSGRQFSNSRSEMNVSTLELGDSALYLCASSPGQGESYEQYFGPGTRLTVT.